These 13 T cell receptor beta chains came from one sample sequenced in a study of CD8 T cells in ankylosing spondylitis. TCRdb ran MiXCR on the 5' RACE reads and lists one entry per CDR3 protein. The sample carries just under 550,000 distinct CDR3 sequences, about an eighth recorded once. Their antigens are not known. Study observations and caveats: About 8 highly homologous variants made up a TCR beta motif, and this motif appeared characteristic of ankylosing spondylitis blood.

Sequenced: blood, either unsorted or a sorted T cell fraction (not recorded which). These receptors came from a male donor with ankylosing spondylitis.

This clonotype has a handful of counts. The chain employs TRBV4-1 and TRBJ1-6; D not resolved. From germline, CDR1 is MGHRA and CDR2 YSYEKL. Trimming removed 5 bases from V and 5 bases from J, with 13 bases in between. This CDR3 comprises 15 residues. CDR3 in amino acids: CASSAQTRNNSPLHF. In DNA, the CDR3 is TGCGCCAGCAGCGCTCAGACACGGAATAATTCACCCCTCCACTTT.

With respect to this clonotype: The junction departs from the called germline gene at one end, perhaps through a read error. The chain combines TRBV20-1 with TRBJ1-5; D is uncertain. Germline-derived CDR1 and CDR2 are DFQATT and SNEGSKA (reference sequence). This CDR3 is built from 12 residues. Here the CDR3 DNA reads TGCAGCGCTACGCGGTTCGGTCAGCCCCAGCATTTT. Its protein is CSATRFGQPQHF.

The rearrangement joins TRBV12-5 to TRBJ2-3; 9 nucleotides match TRBD2. This CDR3 has 18 amino acids. V lost 1 base to trimming and J lost 1 base; unmatched junction nucleotides: 9. CDR1 and CDR2 (germline): LGHNT, FRNRAP. The CDR3 DNA reads TGTGCTAGTGGTTTGGCATTAGCGGGAGCTACCCGCACAGATACGCAGTATTTT. Its translation: CASGLALAGATRTDTQYF.

The rearrangement links TRBV6-2 or TRBV6-3 to TRBJ2-1; 9 positions agree with TRBD1. Germline V gene sequence: CDR1 MNHEY, CDR2 SVGEGT. Germline trimming cut 4 bases from V and 4 bases from J; bases unmatched to any gene: 8. The CDR3 length is 16 residues. The chain's CDR3 is CASSSPPGQGYNEQFF. The CDR3 DNA sequence: TGTGCCAGCAGTTCGCCTCCGGGACAGGGTTACAATGAGCAGTTCTTC.

This clonotype was observed a handful of times. V and J are TRBV10-1 and TRBJ2-1; D uncertain. Trimming pared 3 bases from V and 3 bases from J, leaving 6 bases between. From germline, CDR1 is WNHNN and CDR2 SYGVQD (reference sequence). This CDR3 contains 13 residues. CDR3 loop: CASSESIYNEQFF. CDR3 DNA sequence: TGCGCCAGCAGTGAAAGCATCTACAATGAGCAGTTCTTC.

The rearrangement joins TRBV30 to TRBJ2-2, with a tentative D call TRBD1 (6 bases). Trimming took off 5 bases at V and 7 bases at J, with 14 bases between the two ends. Germline-derived CDR1 and CDR2 are GTSNPN and SVGIG (reference sequence). CDR3 length: 13 amino acids. CDR3 loop: CAWLDSPGGELFF. Here the CDR3 DNA reads TGTGCCTGGCTGGACAGCCCGGGCGGGGAGCTGTTTTTT.

This clonotype was counted between two and nine times. V and J are TRBV7-2 and TRBJ2-2; D could derive from TRBD1 or TRBD2 (5 bases each). The CDR3 contains 11 residues. The V and J ends lost 6 bases and 11 bases respectively, with 10 bases between them. Per the germline V gene, CDR1 is SGHTA and CDR2 is FQGNSA. CDR3 nucleotides: TGTGCCAGCAGAACGGGGCCTGAGCTGTTTTTT. It encodes CASRTGPELFF.

The sample holds a few counts of this clonotype. The rearrangement uses TRBV4-1 and TRBJ2-1, with unresolved D. V lost 4 bases and J lost 9, with 13 bases in between. Germline V gene sequence: CDR1 MGHRA, CDR2 YSYEKL. This CDR3 has 13 amino acids. The CDR3 region is CASSLEPSTEQFF. The DNA for the CDR3 is TGCGCCAGCAGCCTAGAACCTAGTACTGAGCAGTTCTTC.

V and J are TRBV5-1 and TRBJ1-1, with D perhaps TRBD1 (5 bases). The CDR3 loop spans 14 amino acids. Germline CDR1 and CDR2: SGHRS and YFSETQ. Trimming took 0 bases from V and 6 from J, leaving 12 bases between them. The DNA of the CDR3 is TGCGCCAGCAGCTTGGTAGGGGCTCGAGCTGAAGCTTTCTTT. It specifies CASSLVGARAEAFF. Together with reference TRBV5-1 and TRBJ1-1, the CDR3 gives the full variable domain: KAGVTQTPRYLIKTRGQQVTLSCSPISGHRSVSWYQQTPGQGLQFLFEYFSETQRNKGNFPGRFSGRQFSNSRSEMNVSTLELGDSALYLCASSLVGARAEAFFGQGTRLTVV.

This clonotype was recorded many times. This chain connects TRBV24-1 to TRBJ1-2; D remains unclear. Trimming removed 5 bases from V and 6 bases from J, with 15 bases in between. The CDR3 consists of 14 residues. Looked up from germline, CDR1 is KGHDR and CDR2 is SFDVKD. CDR3 coding DNA: TGTGCCACCAGTGCACCCCGTCAGCTAAATGGCTACACCTTC. Translated, it gives CATSAPRQLNGYTF.

This rearrangement joins TRBV30 to TRBJ2-1; D is uncertain. The CDR3 runs 14 residues. Germline V gene sequence: CDR1 GTSNPN, CDR2 SVGIG (reference sequence). V dropped 1 base and J dropped 4 bases, with 11 bases sitting between them. The CDR3, as DNA: TGTGCCTGGAGTGGACACTCACCTTACAATGAGCAGTTCTTC. This translates into CAWSGHSPYNEQFF.

The genes are TRBV20-1 and TRBJ2-4, with 14 bases that match TRBD2. Germline CDR1 reads DFQATT; CDR2 reads SNEGSKA (reference sequence). This CDR3 contains 16 residues. Unmatched junction bases numbered 7, after V lost 0 bases and J lost 9 bases. The CDR3 protein is CSAREGGLAGVFIQYF. CDR3 nucleotides: TGCAGTGCTAGAGAGGGGGGACTAGCGGGAGTGTTCATTCAGTACTTC.

There are a few counts of this clonotype. The CDR3 DNA follows: TGTGCCAGCTCACCGGGGACTCACGAGCAGTACTTC. Protein: CASSPGTHEQYF. The gene calls are TRBV18 and TRBJ2-7; D is perhaps TRBD2 (6 bases). V was shortened by 3 bases and J by 5 bases, with 8 bases between the two germline ends. CDR1 KGHSH and CDR2 LQKENI come from the germline V gene. This CDR3 comprises 12 residues.